The entry that follows covers one T cell receptor beta chain sequence. This specimen belongs to a study of CD4 and CD8 cells across lung adenocarcinoma regions. TCRdb processed the PCR reads anew with MiXCR; each CDR3 protein has one entry. This table holds 4,000 to 5,500 distinct CDR3 sequences, roughly three fifths found once. In germline, CDR1 is MNHNS, CDR2 SASEGT. This CDR3 comprises 13 residues. Trimming left V 7 bases short and J 6 bases short, with 13 bases between. The patients had localized lung adenocarcinoma, a non-small cell subtype. The TCR originated in a male donor with lung adenocarcinoma. The CD4 and CD8 labels of this study may be unreliable. Sequencing used CD4+ T cells from the center of a lung tumor. The chain couples TRBV6-1 to TRBJ2-1; TRBD1 is a possible D gene (5 bases). CDR3 residues: CASISTRANEQFF. CDR3 sequence (DNA): TGTGCCAGCATAAGTACCAGGGCCAATGAGCAGTTCTTC.